Listed below are T cell receptor beta chains from one sample, sequenced in a study of blood T cell repertoires in COVID-19. TCRdb's copy holds only in-frame clones and misses some; the assay was immunoSEQ multiplex PCR. The table lists about 140,000 clones, 82% of them singletons, with approximately 4.1% in the top ten. The sequenced sample consisted of peripheral blood. These receptors all stem from a woman of 80 years or more with acute or convalescent COVID-19. The CDR3 runs from the conserved cysteine through the conserved F or W. A D gene is named only where the DNA matches it firmly. Size is omitted from some rows. Given values are once, few, many or a class for expanded clones.

>once|TRBD2|TRBJ2-1|TRBV11-2
TGTGCCAGCAGCCCGGGACTAGCGGGAGGGCCGAGGCAGTTCTTC
CASSPGLAGGPRQFF
>once|-|TRBJ2-5|TRBV28
TGTGCCAGCAGTTTGTGGGGCAGGGGTAAAGAGACCCAGTACTTC
CASSLWGRGKETQYF
>-|TRBD2|TRBJ2-1|TRBV11-2
TGTGCCAGCAGCTTAGTACTAGCGGGAGTCAATGAGCAGTTCTTC
CASSLVLAGVNEQFF
>once|TRBD1|TRBJ2-7|TRBV6-5
TGTGCCAGCAGTTACGGGCGGGACAGGGGCTACGAGCAGTACTTC
CASSYGRDRGYEQYF
>-|TRBD2|TRBJ2-1|TRBV12-3/TRBV12-4
TGTGCCAGCAGTTTACGCGGGGGAGCTGGGTTCTTC
CASSLRGGAGFF
>-|TRBD1|TRBJ2-5|TRBV6-5
TGTGCCAGCAGTTTTTCACCCAGGGGGGAGACCCAGTACTTC
CASSFSPRGETQYF
>-|TRBD2|TRBJ2-3|TRBV29-1
TGCAGCGTTGAAGGATTTCCTAGCGGCCATAGCACAGATACGCAGTATTTT
CSVEGFPSGHSTDTQYF
>-|-|TRBJ1-5|TRBV12-3/TRBV12-4
TGTGCCAGCTGTGGGGACTTCCAGCCCCAGCATTTT
CASCGDFQPQHF
>-|TRBD2|TRBJ2-5|TRBV5-4
TGTGCCAGCTCTAGCGGGCTCCAAGAGACCCAGTACTTC
CASSSGLQETQYF
>-|-|TRBJ1-2|TRBV30
TGTGCCTGGAGTGTAGCGGGTGGTGGCTACACCTTC
CAWSVAGGGYTF
>-|-|TRBJ2-1|TRBV29-1
TGCAGCGTTGAAACGGGTTACTCCTACAATGAGCAGTTCTTC
CSVETGYSYNEQFF
>-|-|TRBJ1-1|TRBV30
TGTGCCTGGAGTTACGCAGGGGACGCTTTCTTT
CAWSYAGDAFF
>-|TRBD1|TRBJ2-2|TRBV28
TGTGCCAGCAGTTTAAAGCCAATTGGGACAGATCACAACACCGGGGAGCTGTTTTTT
CASSLKPIGTDHNTGELFF
>-|-|TRBJ2-2|TRBV5-1
TGCGCCAGCAGCTTGGTTTCGGAGTGGCTGTTTTTT
CASSLVSEWLFF
>-|-|TRBJ2-3|TRBV11-2
TGTGCCAGCAGCTCAACCGACCCGATCGGGGCAGATACGCAGTATTTT
CASSSTDPIGADTQYF
>few|-|TRBJ2-3|TRBV18
TGTGCCAGCTCCCCCGACAGAAGCACAGATACGCAGTATTTT
CASSPDRSTDTQYF
>few|TRBD1|TRBJ1-2|TRBV19
TGTGCCAGTAGTCCCCGGGACAGGGGCAACTATGGCTACACCTTC
CASSPRDRGNYGYTF
>-|-|TRBJ1-1|TRBV5-4
TGTGCCAGCAGCCCCTTCGGGGGGCGGGTAGCAGAAGCTTTCTTT
CASSPFGGRVAEAFF
>-|-|TRBJ2-2|TRBV19
TGTGCCAGTATCGGGACCGGGGAGCTGTTTTTT
CASIGTGELFF
>-|-|TRBJ1-6|TRBV10-3
TGTGCCATCAGTGAGCCTGGGGAGGGGTCCTCACCCCTCCACTTT
CAISEPGEGSSPLHF
>-|-|TRBJ1-5|TRBV27
TGTGCCAGCAGTGTGATGACAGGAGCGCAGCCCCAGCATTTT
CASSVMTGAQPQHF
>-|TRBD2|TRBJ2-5|TRBV28
TGTGCCAGCAGTACCCAGCGGGAGGGCTTCAAATGGAGGCTGGAGACCCAGTACTTC
CASSTQREGFKWRLETQYF
>-|-|TRBJ1-6|TRBV5-1
TGCGCCAGCAGCTTGCGTGAGAATTCACCCCTCCACTTT
CASSLRENSPLHF
>-|-|TRBJ1-2|TRBV6-5
TGTGCCAGCAGTTACTGGGGCCCGTTAGCTAACTATGGCTACACCTTC
CASSYWGPLANYGYTF